This TCR beta chain was recorded in a study of T-cell reconstitution after alpha-beta-depleted transplantation in children. The CDR3 loop spans 13 amino acids. Germline values: CDR1 SQVTM, CDR2 ANQGSEA. Between the trimmed V and J ends, which lost 1 base and 2 bases, there was a span of 7 bases. This clonotype was observed many times. Unique molecular identifiers were used in preparing the TCRbeta library. TCRdb fed the PCR reads into MiXCR, producing one record per CDR3 protein. The table shows fewer than 700,000 distinct CDR3 sequences, with 20% to 25% occurring only once. This sample comprised PBMCs, mostly from graft donor cells, obtained 360 days after TCRalphabeta/CD19-depleted stem cell transplant. This clonotype was sampled from a boy under two years old who had a stem cell transplant for acute myeloid leukemia, so the T cells may come from the graft donor. This chain uses TRBV29-1 with TRBJ2-3; D remains unclear. The CDR3 bases are TGCAGCGTTGAAGGGATATACACAGATACGCAGTATTTT. It encodes CSVEGIYTDTQYF.